This entry concerns a single TCR beta chain. Germline CDR1 and CDR2: MDHEN and SYDVKM. This CDR3 comprises 11 residues. Trimming shortened V by 3 bases and J by 7 bases, and 4 bases separated the two germline ends. Only in-frame clones appear in the TCRdb table, and some are missing; sequencing was by immunoSEQ multiplex PCR. The profile shows about 180,000 clones, 85% of them singletons. The data derive from a study of blood T cell repertoires in COVID-19. The chain joins TRBV28 to TRBJ1-5; D is ambiguous. This sequence originates from a person aged 65 to 79 with COVID-19, enrolled during active disease. Sequenced: peripheral blood. The chain's CDR3 is CASSFQQPQHF. The CDR3 region has the DNA TGTGCCAGCAGTTTCCAACAGCCCCAGCATTTT.